This paragraph reports one TCR beta chain. This entry is derived from a study of blood T cell repertoires in COVID-19. Study summary: COVID-19 samples from acute and convalescent phases originated in the United States, Italy and Spain. Sources were T cells, B-cell-depleted T cells, or PBMCs; the material itself was cDNA or gDNA.

Under the authors' procedure: Scientists estimated how many nucleated cells there were by amplifying reference gene primers. Clones were sequenced by immunoSEQ multiplex PCR, and TCRdb holds only the in-frame ones, with some missing. Clonal size and the V and J genes are those of that table, whereas D and trimming came from the DNA. The sample has 100,000 to 150,000 clones; 88% are singletons. Trimming removed 6 bases at V and 3 bases at J, with 9 bases between. Germline CDR1 and CDR2: WNHNN and SYGVQD (reference sequence). CDR3 size: 13 residues. This sequence joins TRBV10-1 and TRBJ2-1, with D possibly matching TRBD2 (6 bases). This receptor was obtained from a man aged 50 to 59 with acute or convalescent COVID-19. Specimen: peripheral blood. The CDR3 is CASSRDFYNEQFF. The CDR3 nucleotides are TGCGCCAGCAGCCGGGACTTCTACAATGAGCAGTTCTTC.